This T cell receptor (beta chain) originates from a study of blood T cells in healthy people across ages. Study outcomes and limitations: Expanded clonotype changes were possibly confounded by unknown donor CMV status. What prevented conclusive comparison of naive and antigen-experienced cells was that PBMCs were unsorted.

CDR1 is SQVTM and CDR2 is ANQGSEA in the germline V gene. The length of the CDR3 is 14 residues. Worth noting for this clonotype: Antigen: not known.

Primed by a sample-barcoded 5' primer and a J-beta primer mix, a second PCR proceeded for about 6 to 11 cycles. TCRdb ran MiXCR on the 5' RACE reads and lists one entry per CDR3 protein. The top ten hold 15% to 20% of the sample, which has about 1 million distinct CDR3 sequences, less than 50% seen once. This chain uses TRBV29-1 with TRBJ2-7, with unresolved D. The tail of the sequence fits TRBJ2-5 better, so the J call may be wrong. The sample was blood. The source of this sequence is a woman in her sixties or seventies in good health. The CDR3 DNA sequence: TGCAGCGTCCTCGCGGAGCGACGACGGGAGACCCAGTACTTC. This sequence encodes CSVLAERRRETQYF.